The rows below give T cell receptor beta chains drawn from one sample of a study of T-cell reconstitution after alpha-beta-depleted transplantation in children. TCRdb redid the calling of the PCR reads with MiXCR, one entry per CDR3 protein. The repertoire holds about 580,000 distinct CDR3 sequences, with roughly 23% as singletons. The sample consisted of PBMCs, mostly from graft donor cells, taken 360 days after TCRalphabeta/CD19-depleted stem cell transplant. These receptors were obtained from a boy under two years old who had a stem cell transplant for acute myeloid leukemia, so the T cells may come from the graft donor. The CDR3 runs from the conserved cysteine through the conserved F or W. The order of the fields is V gene, CDR3 protein.

v_call: TRBV12-3/TRBV12-4; cdr3_aa: CASKGAGTGELFF
v_call: TRBV30; cdr3_aa: CAWTGLGNTGELFF
v_call: TRBV18; cdr3_aa: CASSRPAPYSGANVLTF
v_call: TRBV12-3/TRBV12-4; cdr3_aa: CASSSSRNEQYF
v_call: TRBV29-1; cdr3_aa: CSVAGPRPGGTGYGYTF
v_call: TRBV3-1; cdr3_aa: CASSQDPAGSRTQYF
v_call: TRBV29-1; cdr3_aa: CSYIAGGLHTQYF
v_call: TRBV12-3/TRBV12-4; cdr3_aa: CASSYTGGETQYF
v_call: TRBV5-6; cdr3_aa: CASSLDRGWTAYGYTF
v_call: TRBV7-6; cdr3_aa: CASSLAPGEGGELFF
v_call: TRBV12-3/TRBV12-4; cdr3_aa: CASSFADYEQYF
v_call: TRBV28; cdr3_aa: CASSSAGTKNIQYF
v_call: TRBV10-3; cdr3_aa: CAISESTSNIQYF
v_call: TRBV18; cdr3_aa: CASSPKGLASDTQYF
v_call: TRBV4-3; cdr3_aa: CASSRGLRTSAKNIQYF
v_call: TRBV29-1; cdr3_aa: CSPLGQLPLAKNIQYF
v_call: TRBV24-1; cdr3_aa: CATSDPGTGEAFF
v_call: TRBV18; cdr3_aa: CASSPTDSQYQETQYF
v_call: TRBV7-2; cdr3_aa: CASGQALLYGYTF
v_call: TRBV12-3/TRBV12-4; cdr3_aa: CASSSRIQGEQETQYF
v_call: TRBV19; cdr3_aa: CASSVLAENIQYF
v_call: TRBV6-5; cdr3_aa: CASSYSLSLDYGYTF
v_call: TRBV12-3/TRBV12-4; cdr3_aa: CASSEAGDYGYTF
v_call: TRBV20-1; cdr3_aa: CSATEETQYF
v_call: TRBV20-1; cdr3_aa: CSARQGNTIYF
v_call: TRBV10-3; cdr3_aa: CAVDSGGTDTQYF
v_call: TRBV7-3; cdr3_aa: CASSLIGLTGLHDEQFF
v_call: TRBV12-3/TRBV12-4; cdr3_aa: CASSLEGGGGKNIQYF
v_call: TRBV28; cdr3_aa: CARSLSWDRVLAGTEAFF
v_call: TRBV20-1; cdr3_aa: CSAPRGRTEAFF
v_call: TRBV20-1; cdr3_aa: CRAETDHQETQYF
v_call: TRBV27; cdr3_aa: CASEFSGTGLMDEQFF
v_call: TRBV5-5; cdr3_aa: CASSLNRDSYNSPLHF
v_call: TRBV25-1; cdr3_aa: CASRGGGAAFF
v_call: TRBV12-3/TRBV12-4; cdr3_aa: CASSFSSYNEQFF
v_call: TRBV2; cdr3_aa: CASSPMGGGISDTQYF
v_call: TRBV29-1; cdr3_aa: CSVAGQGTGNGYTF
v_call: TRBV5-1; cdr3_aa: CASSLVRAVTYEQYF
v_call: TRBV5-4; cdr3_aa: CASSQAGTPNEKLFF
v_call: TRBV12-3/TRBV12-4; cdr3_aa: CASSYDRQGDMNTEAFF
v_call: TRBV20-1; cdr3_aa: CSASKSGAGGTQYF
v_call: TRBV12-3/TRBV12-4; cdr3_aa: CASSLHSDTANVLTF
v_call: TRBV20-1; cdr3_aa: CSARGSGTSSIYEQYF
v_call: TRBV29-1; cdr3_aa: CSGQGSTDTQYF
v_call: TRBV4-3; cdr3_aa: CASSQAGNQPQHF
v_call: TRBV6-2/TRBV6-3; cdr3_aa: CASRPGTDYGYTF
v_call: TRBV20-1; cdr3_aa: CSARRLATVDNEQFF
v_call: TRBV24-1; cdr3_aa: CATTFLGRPCLLSNQPQHF
v_call: TRBV12-3/TRBV12-4; cdr3_aa: CASSFGTGTGYTF
v_call: TRBV11-2; cdr3_aa: CASSRSGGGYNEQFF
v_call: TRBV20-1; cdr3_aa: CSARTRAGVNTEAFF
v_call: TRBV5-1; cdr3_aa: CASSRLAGGIYNEQFF
v_call: TRBV20-1; cdr3_aa: CSARGTGGLYEQFF
v_call: TRBV12-3/TRBV12-4; cdr3_aa: CASRPSGTHYEQYF
v_call: TRBV28; cdr3_aa: CASTTWGQETQYF
v_call: TRBV28; cdr3_aa: CASSLPSGGLDTQYF
v_call: TRBV20-1; cdr3_aa: CSARVGGANTGELFF
v_call: TRBV6-2/TRBV6-3; cdr3_aa: CASTPLRRRGYSVSGGEQFF
v_call: TRBV11-3; cdr3_aa: CASSLYPGIYEQYF
v_call: TRBV21-1; cdr3_aa: CASSRPGQFYGYTF